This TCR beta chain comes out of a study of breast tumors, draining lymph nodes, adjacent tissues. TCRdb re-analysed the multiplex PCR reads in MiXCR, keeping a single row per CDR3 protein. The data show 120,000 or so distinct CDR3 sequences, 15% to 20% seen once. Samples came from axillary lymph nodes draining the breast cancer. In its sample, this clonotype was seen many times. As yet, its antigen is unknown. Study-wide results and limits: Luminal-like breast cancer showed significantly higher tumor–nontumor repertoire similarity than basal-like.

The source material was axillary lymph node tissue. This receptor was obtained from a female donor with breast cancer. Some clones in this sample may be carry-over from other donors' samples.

This chain's CDR3 is CASSYQTYNSPLHF. CDR3 nucleotide sequence: TGTGCCAGCAGTTACCAGACCTATAATTCACCCCTCCACTTT. The rearrangement joins TRBV6-5 to TRBJ1-6; D remains unclear. CDR1 and CDR2 (germline): MNHEY, SVGAGI. CDR3 length equals 14 residues. Trimming removed 2 bases at V and 2 bases at J, with 4 bases between.